This entry lists 30 T cell receptor beta chains sequenced from one sample in a study of cytomegalovirus exposure and HLA in healthy donors. Both 60 Vbeta primers and 13 Jbeta primers went into the PCR. The method was immunoSEQ multiplex PCR; TCRdb's version includes in-frame clones alone and lacks a portion of them. The table shows roughly 130,000 clones, with 8% to 9.5% occurring only once. The sample was PBMCs. The receptors come from a man aged 35 to 55 in good health and CMV-seronegative.

V gene TRBV2 combines with J gene TRBJ2-3; D may be TRBD2 (6 bases). Germline V gene data show CDR1 as SNHLY and CDR2 as FYNNEI. This CDR3 is built from 14 residues. With 4 bases removed from V and 4 bases from J, the gap between germline ends came to 12 bases. The CDR3 DNA reads as TGTGCCAGCAGTGCGGGGGTCCGTCCAGATACGCAGTATTTT. This codes for CASSAGVRPDTQYF.

There are a few counts of this clone. The junction and the germline gene differ at one end; a read error may be behind it. The CDR3 spells CASPPLGGSNTGELFF. DNA of the CDR3: TGTGCCAGCCCACCGTTAGGGGGATCGAACACCGGGGAGCTGTTTTTT. The V and J genes are TRBV18 and TRBJ2-2, with a possible D match to TRBD1 (6 bases). Germline-derived CDR1 and CDR2 are KGHSH and LQKENI. The CDR3 has 16 amino acids.

This chain links TRBV4-1 with TRBJ1-4, with D maybe TRBD1 (6 bases). V was cut by 4 bases and J by 7 bases, with 19 bases left in between. CDR1 is MGHRA, CDR2 YSYEKL, per germline. This CDR3 has 16 amino acids. The CDR3 bases are TGCGCCAGCAGCCTTTGGGGGGGGGCGGTGAGTGAAAAACTGTTTTTT. As protein: CASSLWGGAVSEKLFF.

The rearrangement links TRBV4-3 to TRBJ1-6; D is ambiguous. The CDR3 length is 15 residues. Trimming shortened V by 0 bases and J by 4 bases, and 7 bases separated the two germline ends. Per the germline V gene, CDR1 is LGHNA and CDR2 is YSLEER. The CDR3 DNA reads as TGCGCCAGCAGCCAAGATTCGGTGTATAATTCACCCCTCCACTTT. This translates into CASSQDSVYNSPLHF.

The CDR3 loop is CASSQVGGAGQPQHF. The CDR3 DNA sequence: TGCGCCAGCAGCCAAGTAGGGGGGGCGGGTCAGCCCCAGCATTTT. The J gene is TRBJ1-5, the V gene TRBV4-1; maybe TRBD1 (6 bases). V gave up 1 base and J gave up 6 bases, with 13 bases separating them. The CDR3 is 15 amino acids. Germline assignment: CDR1 MGHRA and CDR2 YSYEKL.

This clone was detected a few times. The V gene is TRBV4-1, the J gene TRBJ1-5; 12 bases match TRBD1. CDR3 length: 19 residues. The V gene's germline CDR1 is MGHRA and CDR2 YSYEKL. V was clipped by 0 bases and J by 3 bases; unmatched bases: 9. CDR3: CASSQDGGRDRGLNQPQHF. CDR3 DNA: TGCGCCAGCAGCCAAGATGGTGGTCGGGACAGGGGGCTCAATCAGCCCCAGCATTTT.

This clone was seen repeatedly, ten times or more. V usage is TRBV10-3 and J usage is TRBJ1-1, with unresolved D. Trimming took 7 bases from V and 3 from J, leaving 15 bases between them. The CDR3 contains 14 residues. The germline V gene has CDR1 ENHRY and CDR2 SYGVKD. The CDR3 sequence is CAIKYSEVYTEAFF. The CDR3 region has the DNA TGTGCCATCAAATATTCCGAGGTGTACACTGAAGCTTTCTTT.

This chain connects TRBV11-2 to TRBJ2-3, with TRBD2 matching over 14 bases. The J segment lost 2 bases and the V segment lost 3 bases, leaving 1 base of the junction unmatched. The CDR3 runs to 16 residues. The germline CDR1 and CDR2 sequences are SGHAT and FQNNGV. The DNA for the CDR3 is TGTGCCAGCAGCTTGGGACTAGCGGGGGTCACAGATACGCAGTATTTT. Translation gives CASSLGLAGVTDTQYF.

In this sample, this clone turned up a few times. This chain joins TRBV7-2 and TRBJ2-2; D is uncertain. V shed 2 bases and J shed 0 bases, with 7 bases lying between them. The CDR3 has 15 amino acids. CDR1 SGHTA and CDR2 FQGNSA come from the germline V gene. This CDR3 is CASSLPKSNTGELFF. The CDR3 nucleotides are TGTGCCAGCAGCTTACCAAAATCGAACACCGGGGAGCTGTTTTTT.

This clone was counted only a few times. The chain links TRBV12-5 to TRBJ2-3; 11 bases match TRBD2. The CDR3 extends over 16 amino acids. Germline V CDR1 and CDR2: LGHNT, FRNRAP. V was pared by 4 bases and J by 1 base, with 4 bases of the junction left unmatched. The CDR3 bases are TGTGCTAGTGGTTCGCTGACTAGCGGGGGCACAGATACGCAGTATTTT. The encoded protein is CASGSLTSGGTDTQYF.

This clone was counted between two and nine times. The genes are TRBV11-2 and TRBJ1-3; D is uncertain. V lost 4 bases and J 1 base, leaving 17 bases between the germline ends. CDR3 length: 17 residues. Germline V gives CDR1 SGHAT, CDR2 FQNNGV. CDR3 amino acids: CASSSRPNRESGNTIYF. CDR3 bases: TGTGCCAGCAGCTCGCGCCCTAACCGGGAATCTGGAAACACCATATATTTT.

This clone was seen a few times. The chain couples TRBV4-3 to TRBJ2-7, with D perhaps TRBD1 (6 bases). Trimming removed 2 bases at V and 5 bases at J, with 13 bases between. From germline, CDR1 is LGHNA and CDR2 YSLEER. CDR3 length: 14 amino acids. CDR3 sequence (DNA): TGCGCCAGCAGCCAAAGGCTCAGGGGTGACGAGCAGTACTTC. Amino acids: CASSQRLRGDEQYF.

This chain connects TRBV4-1 to TRBJ1-2, with TRBD1 as a possible D gene (5 bases). Trimming removed 1 base from V and 7 bases from J, with 13 bases in between. The CDR3 runs 14 residues. From germline, CDR1 is MGHRA and CDR2 YSYEKL. CDR3 nucleotides: TGCGCCAGCAGCCAAGGGCGGGGGTCGACTGGCTACACCTTC. It specifies CASSQGRGSTGYTF.

The table lists this clone with a few counts. The gene calls are TRBV6-5 and TRBJ2-5; no clear D gene. The V gene's germline CDR1 is MNHEY and CDR2 SVGAGI. V lost 0 bases, J lost 4 bases, and 12 bases lay in between. The CDR3 extends over 15 amino acids. CDR3: CASSYSWASRETQYF. DNA of the CDR3: TGTGCCAGCAGTTACTCCTGGGCCTCTCGAGAGACCCAGTACTTC.

V and J are TRBV29-1 and TRBJ1-5, with unresolved D. CDR1 and CDR2 from the germline V gene are SQVTM and ANQGSEA. CDR3 length equals 12 residues. V was cut by 3 bases and J by 12 bases, with 15 bases left in between. CDR3 amino acids: CSVEFQDSVQHF. DNA of the CDR3: TGCAGCGTTGAGTTCCAGGACTCGGTCCAGCATTTT.

The chain couples TRBV6-1 to TRBJ2-2, with D possibly being TRBD1 (5 bases). The CDR3 runs to 13 residues. The germline gives CDR1 MNHNS, CDR2 SASEGT. Trimming left V 7 bases short and J 6 bases short, with 12 bases between. The CDR3 nucleotides read TGTGCCAGCAATCATCAGGGTTCCGGGGAGCTGTTTTTT. Translated, it gives CASNHQGSGELFF.

The chain carries TRBV13 and TRBJ2-7, with 10 bases that match TRBD2. This CDR3 is 17 amino acids long. V was clipped by 4 bases and J by 2 bases; unmatched bases: 11. Germline V CDR1 and CDR2: PRHDT, FYEKMQ (reference sequence). CDR3 nucleotides: TGTGCCAGCAGCTCTAGGGCGGGACTAGCGCCCGCCTACGAGCAGTACTTC. It is translated as CASSSRAGLAPAYEQYF. Full variable domain (rest looked up from reference TRBV13 and TRBJ2-7): AAGVIQSPRHLIKEKRETATLKCYPIPRHDTVYWYQQGPGQDPQFLISFYEKMQSDKGSIPDRFSAQQFSDYHSELNMSSLELGDSALYFCASSSRAGLAPAYEQYFGPGTRLTVT.

This clone was counted between two and nine times. The rearrangement joins TRBV13 to TRBJ2-1; D ambiguous. The V end lost 5 bases, the J end lost 5 bases, and 4 bases lay between the germline ends. CDR3 length: 11 amino acids. The V gene's germline CDR1 is PRHDT and CDR2 FYEKMQ (reference sequence). Here the CDR3 reads CASSLDNEQFF. CDR3 nucleotides: TGTGCCAGCAGCCTCGACAATGAGCAGTTCTTC.

V and J are TRBV15 and TRBJ1-2, with D perhaps matching TRBD1 (5 bases). Per the germline V gene, CDR1 is LNHNV and CDR2 is YYDKDF (reference sequence). CDR3 size: 15 residues. Trimming pared 1 base from V and 1 base from J, leaving 10 bases between. CDR3 amino acids: CATSRVRQFNYGYTF. In nucleotides, the CDR3 is TGTGCCACCAGCAGAGTCCGACAGTTTAACTATGGCTACACCTTC.

Here the CDR3 DNA reads TGTGCCAGCAGCCCAGATTCAGGGGGCGCAGGACAGCCCCAGCATTTT. Amino acid sequence: CASSPDSGGAGQPQHF. This chain connects TRBV9 to TRBJ1-5; 8 bases are a match to TRBD1. After removal of 4 bases from V and 7 bases from J, the junction contained 13 bases not matched to a gene. This CDR3 has 16 residues. The germline CDR1 and CDR2 sequences are SGDLS and YYNGEE.

J is TRBJ1-5 and V is TRBV6-5, with a tentative D call TRBD1 (5 bases). The germline V gene encodes CDR1 MNHEY and CDR2 SVGAGI. Trimming left V 5 bases short and J 4 bases short, with 12 bases between. The CDR3 sequence is 14 residues long. CDR3 nucleotides: TGTGCCAGCAGTGCTCAGGGCCGGAATCAGCCCCAGCATTTT. Translated: CASSAQGRNQPQHF.

This sequence joins TRBV6-5 and TRBJ2-1, with 10 bases that match TRBD2. CDR3 length: 13 amino acids. Germline-derived CDR1 and CDR2 are MNHEY and SVGAGI. The V segment lost 5 bases and the J segment 6 bases; nucleotides outside the gene matches: 1. The CDR3 reads CASSLAGANEQFF. CDR3 bases: TGTGCCAGCAGTCTAGCGGGGGCCAATGAGCAGTTCTTC.

Only one count was recorded for this clone. J is TRBJ2-3 and V is TRBV9; 7 bases agree with TRBD2. The CDR3 runs 15 residues. The V gene's germline CDR1 is SGDLS and CDR2 YYNGEE. Losses at the gene ends were 0 bases for V and 6 bases for J; bases not matched to a gene: 7. CDR3 protein: CASSVVIGGLDTQYF. The DNA for the CDR3 is TGTGCCAGCAGCGTAGTGATCGGGGGGTTGGATACGCAGTATTTT. The whole variable domain, filled in from reference TRBV9 and TRBJ2-3, reads DSGVTQTPKHLITATGQRVTLRCSPRSGDLSVYWYQQSLDQGLQFLIQYYNGEERAKGNILERFSAQQFPDLHSELNLSSLELGDSALYFCASSVVIGGLDTQYFGPGTRLTVL.

The V call is TRBV2, the J call TRBJ2-5; 10 bases map to TRBD1. The J call may be faulty, since TRBJ2-7 better matches the DNA end. Germline CDR1 and CDR2: SNHLY and FYNNEI. The CDR3 consists of 16 residues. The CDR3 sequence: CASKRLPGQGTYEQYF. The CDR3 DNA sequence: TGTGCCAGCAAAAGATTACCGGGACAGGGGACCTACGAGCAGTACTTC.

This clone has only a few counts. The J gene is TRBJ1-2, the V gene TRBV19; the D gene is possibly TRBD1 (5 bases). The CDR3 spans 13 residues. Trimming pared 3 bases from V and 3 bases from J, leaving 8 bases between. Germline CDR1 LNHDA, CDR2 SQIVND (reference sequence). Here the CDR3 reads CASSIQGYYGYTF. The CDR3 nucleotides are TGTGCCAGTAGTATCCAGGGTTACTATGGCTACACCTTC.

The V and J genes are TRBV7-9 and TRBJ1-6; perhaps TRBD1 as D (6 bases). The ends were cut back, 5 bases at V and 9 bases at J, with 14 bases in the middle. Germline V gene sequence: CDR1 SEHNR, CDR2 FQNEAQ (reference sequence). This CDR3 comprises 14 residues. DNA of the CDR3: TGTGCCAGCAGCGTAAACAGGGACGGTTCACCCCTCCACTTT. This encodes CASSVNRDGSPLHF. The full variable domain, in which reference TRBV7-9 and TRBJ1-6 provide the parts outside the CDR3, is DTGVSQNPRHKITKRGQNVTFRCDPISEHNRLYWYRQTLGQGPEFLTYFQNEAQLEKSRLLSDRFSAERPKGSFSTLEIQRTEQGDSAMYLCASSVNRDGSPLHFGNGTRLTVT.

Ten or more counts support this clone. The rearrangement links TRBV6-1 to TRBJ2-2; no reliable D call. Trimming cost V 3 bases and J 5 bases, with 7 bases left between them. The CDR3 is made up of 13 amino acids. Germline loops: CDR1 MNHNS, CDR2 SASEGT. This chain's CDR3 is CASSDGETGELFF. The CDR3 region has the DNA TGTGCCAGCAGTGACGGTGAGACCGGGGAGCTGTTTTTT.

The chain uses TRBV6-1 and TRBJ2-4, with D perhaps matching TRBD2 (6 bases). The CDR3 totals 14 residues. V was trimmed by 6 bases and J by 5 bases, leaving 14 bases between them. Per the germline V gene, CDR1 is MNHNS and CDR2 is SASEGT. The CDR3 is CASRGPWGENIQYF. The CDR3 DNA follows: TGTGCCAGCAGGGGGCCGTGGGGGGAAAACATTCAGTACTTC.

This clone was observed a handful of times. The chain carries TRBV10-3 and TRBJ1-2, with a tentative D call TRBD1 (6 bases). The ends were cut back, 2 bases at V and 4 bases at J, with 8 bases in the middle. CDR1 and CDR2 from the germline V gene are ENHRY and SYGVKD. The CDR3 consists of 13 residues. CDR3 in DNA: TGTGCCATCAGTGAGGGGGGCGGCTATGGCTACACCTTC. The encoded protein is CAISEGGGYGYTF.

This clone was seen a few times. The rearrangement joins TRBV7-2 to TRBJ2-4; 12 bases are a match to TRBD2. V gave up 1 base and J gave up 0 bases; unmatched junction bases: 4. The CDR3 spans 18 residues. CDR1 and CDR2 (germline): SGHTA, FQGNSA. CDR3 bases: TGTGCCAGCAGCTTAGTTACTAGCGGGGGGTTAGCCAAAAACATTCAGTACTTC. This encodes CASSLVTSGGLAKNIQYF.